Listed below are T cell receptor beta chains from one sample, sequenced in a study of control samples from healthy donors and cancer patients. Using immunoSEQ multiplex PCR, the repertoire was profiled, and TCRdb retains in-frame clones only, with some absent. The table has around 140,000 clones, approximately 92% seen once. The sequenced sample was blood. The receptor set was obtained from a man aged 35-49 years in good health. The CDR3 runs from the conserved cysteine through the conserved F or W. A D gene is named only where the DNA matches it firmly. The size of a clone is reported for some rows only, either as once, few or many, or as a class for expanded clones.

TGTGCCATCAATCCAGGGGAGAACACTGAAGCTTTCTTT | CAINPGENTEAFF | . | TRBJ1-1 | 13 | TRBV10-3 | .
TGTGCCAGCAGCCTGGACAACGCCTATAATTCACCCCTCCACTTT | CASSLDNAYNSPLHF | . | TRBJ1-6 | 15 | TRBV7-9 | many
TGTGCCAGCCATGGAACGTATGGAGGAAATCAGCCCCAGCATTTT | CASHGTYGGNQPQHF | . | TRBJ1-5 | 15 | TRBV5-8 | .
TGTGCCAGCAGCCAAGTCGAGCGGGGGGTATACAATGAGCAGTTCTTC | CASSQVERGVYNEQFF | TRBD2 | TRBJ2-1 | 16 | TRBV14 | .
TGTGCCAGCAGTAATACAGGAGGCAGGTTAGCTAATGAAAAACTGTTTTTT | CASSNTGGRLANEKLFF | . | TRBJ1-4 | 17 | TRBV27 | once
TGCGCCAGCGGGAATCAACCGGGACAGGGTATAGATACGCAGTATTTT | CASGNQPGQGIDTQYF | TRBD1 | TRBJ2-3 | 16 | TRBV5-1 | .
TGTGCCTGGAGTAGACCCGGAGGGCCCCAGCATTTT | CAWSRPGGPQHF | . | TRBJ1-5 | 12 | TRBV30 | .
TGCAGTGCTAGGATTGGAGATACGCAGTATTTT | CSARIGDTQYF | . | TRBJ2-3 | 11 | TRBV20-1 | .
TGTGCCAGCAGCTGGGGTGGGGTCGAGCAGTACTTC | CASSWGGVEQYF | . | TRBJ2-7 | 12 | TRBV3-1/TRBV3-2 | .
TGTGCCAGCACCGGAATCTCTGGAAACACCATATATTTT | CASTGISGNTIYF | . | TRBJ1-3 | 13 | TRBV11-2 | once
TGCGCCAGCAGCTTGGAGGTCAAAACTAATGAAAAACTGTTTTTT | CASSLEVKTNEKLFF | . | TRBJ1-4 | 15 | TRBV5-1 | .
TGTGCCAGCAGCCAGCGATTAGAAGGTGAGGTGGACCCCTATGGCTACACCTTC | CASSQRLEGEVDPYGYTF | . | TRBJ1-2 | 18 | TRBV7-9 | .
TGTGCCAGCAGAAAGACAGGGACGGATGAGCAGTTCTTC | CASRKTGTDEQFF | TRBD1 | TRBJ2-1 | 13 | TRBV28 | .
TGTGCCAGTAGGGACAGAAGCACCGGGGAGCTGTTTTTT | CASRDRSTGELFF | . | TRBJ2-2 | 13 | TRBV19 | .
TGTGCCAGCAGTTACTCGACAGGGGGCAGGGAGACCCAGTACTTC | CASSYSTGGRETQYF | TRBD1 | TRBJ2-5 | 15 | TRBV6-5 | .
TGTGCCAGCAGCGTAGGACGGGGTGTGGACTATGGCTACACCTTC | CASSVGRGVDYGYTF | . | TRBJ1-2 | 15 | TRBV9 | .
TGTGCCAGCACACACAGACCAGTGTCTTCGGTCAATACGCAGTATTTT | CASTHRPVSSVNTQYF | . | TRBJ2-3 | 16 | TRBV3-1/TRBV3-2 | .
TGTGCCAGCAGTTCATCCGGGACAGGCTACGAGCAGTACTTC | CASSSSGTGYEQYF | TRBD1 | TRBJ2-7 | 14 | TRBV27 | .
TGTGCCTGGAGCAGCAGGGGCACTCAGCCCCAGCATTTT | CAWSSRGTQPQHF | . | TRBJ1-5 | 13 | TRBV30 | .
TGTGCCAGCAGGTCACCAACCTTTGGGGCTTTCTTT | CASRSPTFGAFF | . | TRBJ1-1 | 12 | TRBV6-5 | .
TGTGCCAGCAGTGAAACGGGGGCTTACACCGGGGAGCTGTTTTTT | CASSETGAYTGELFF | . | TRBJ2-2 | 15 | TRBV2 | .
TGTGCCAGTAGTGTGGCAGCTGGGGGCTACACCTTC | CASSVAAGGYTF | . | TRBJ1-2 | 12 | TRBV19 | once
TGTGCCAGCAGACAGATAGCGGGGGCCATACAGACCCAGTACTTC | CASRQIAGAIQTQYF | TRBD2 | TRBJ2-5 | 15 | TRBV28 | .
TGTGCCAGCTCATCGAGGACCTCCTACGAGCAGTACTTC | CASSSRTSYEQYF | . | TRBJ2-7 | 13 | TRBV18 | .
TGTGCCAGCAGCTTGGCCCTGGGCACGGTGAAAGGATCACCCCTCCACTTT | CASSLALGTVKGSPLHF | . | TRBJ1-6 | 17 | TRBV5-6 | .
TGTGCCAGCAGCCGTGGGGGGGATTATAATGAAAAACTGTTTTTT | CASSRGGDYNEKLFF | . | TRBJ1-4 | 15 | TRBV9 | once
TGCGCCAGCAGCCAAGGCGGGAAAGGACAGGGCAGGACTCAGCCCCAGCATTTT | CASSQGGKGQGRTQPQHF | TRBD1 | TRBJ1-5 | 18 | TRBV4-1 | .
TGCGCCAGCAGCCAAGATCAAGGAACAGGGGACTTATCTGGCTACACCTTC | CASSQDQGTGDLSGYTF | TRBD1 | TRBJ1-2 | 17 | TRBV4-1 | .
TGTGCCAGCAGTTCTGTAAAAAATGGGGGCACTGAAGCTTTCTTT | CASSSVKNGGTEAFF | . | TRBJ1-1 | 15 | TRBV6-6 | .
TGTGCCAGCAGCCGACGGACAGGGACGTACGAGCAGTACTTC | CASSRRTGTYEQYF | TRBD1 | TRBJ2-7 | 14 | TRBV6-2/TRBV6-3 | .
TGCGCCAGCAGCTTTAGCGGGGGTAAAGAGACCCAGTACTTC | CASSFSGGKETQYF | TRBD2 | TRBJ2-5 | 14 | TRBV5-1 | .
TGCAGCGTTGTTGGTAGGGGGCACGGCAATCAGCCCCAGCATTTT | CSVVGRGHGNQPQHF | TRBD1 | TRBJ1-5 | 15 | TRBV29-1 | .
TGTGCCAGCAGCCAGACCGGGACTAGCGGTAATTACAATGAGCAGTTCTTC | CASSQTGTSGNYNEQFF | TRBD2 | TRBJ2-1 | 17 | TRBV11-3 | few
TGTGCCAGCAGTGACTCGATGGGGGCGCAGAACACCGGGGAGCTGTTTTTT | CASSDSMGAQNTGELFF | . | TRBJ2-2 | 17 | TRBV6-4 | few
TGTGCCAGCAGCTTGGCTCGGGTGCGGGGGGATCCGAACACCGGGGAGCTGTTTTTT | CASSLARVRGDPNTGELFF | TRBD2 | TRBJ2-2 | 19 | TRBV5-4 | .
TGCGCCAGCAGCTTGGCCGTGGACAATGAGCAGTTCTTC | CASSLAVDNEQFF | . | TRBJ2-1 | 13 | TRBV5-1 | .
TGTGCCAGCAGCCTGCAGGGAGGAGCCTACGAGCAGTACTTC | CASSLQGGAYEQYF | . | TRBJ2-7 | 14 | TRBV4-2 | .